Listed here are 23 T cell receptor beta chains from one sample, sequenced in a study of regulatory T cells in long-lasting Graves disease. As to time point: newly diagnosed GD, antithyroid drugs for less than 3 months. The TCR library was made from RNA that had been extracted from PBMCs in TRIzol. Arm-PCR of CDR3 regions with iRepertoire HTBI primers generated TCR beta libraries. Using its own MiXCR run on the multiplex PCR reads, TCRdb lists one record per CDR3 protein. This sample has roughly 610,000 distinct CDR3 sequences, with about 16% found just once. These data also featured in a second study, about T cells in Graves' hyperthyroidism and ophthalmopathy.

The source was peripheral blood mononuclear cells (PBMCs), collected at new diagnosis, from a patient treated with antithyroid drugs. These receptors were collected from a woman younger than 45 with Graves disease.

This clonotype has a count of ten or more. The chain has TRBV7-3 and TRBJ2-1; 9 positions match TRBD2. The CDR3 is made up of 15 amino acids. Trimming took 2 bases from V and 4 from J; bases not matched to a gene: 3. Germline values: CDR1 SGHTA, CDR2 FQGTGA. CDR3 nucleotide sequence: TGTGCCAGCAGCTTATCTAGCGGGGATTACAATGAGCAGTTCTTC. Its translation is CASSLSSGDYNEQFF.

Of note for this clonotype: The junction shows a germline mismatch at one end, possibly a read error. The rearrangement joins TRBV2 to TRBJ1-3, with D tentatively TRBD1 (5 bases). From germline, CDR1 is SNHLY and CDR2 FYNNEI. The CDR3 runs 17 residues. The CDR3 DNA reads as TGTGCCAGCAGTGAAGCGCCCCCAGGGCGAGCTGGAAACACCACATATTTT. It specifies CASSEAPPGRAGNTTYF.

This clonotype was found a few times. The chain has TRBV30 and TRBJ1-3, with D perhaps matching TRBD1 (5 bases). CDR3 length equals 14 residues. Trimming took off 2 bases at V and 5 bases at J, with 13 bases between the two ends. Germline V lookup: CDR1 GTSNPN, CDR2 SVGIG (reference sequence). The CDR3 DNA follows: TGTGCCTGGAGTACATCGCCAGGGCGAAACACCATATATTTT. As protein: CAWSTSPGRNTIYF.

This clonotype has a count of ten or more. This chain connects TRBV28 to TRBJ2-1; 12 positions agree with TRBD2. The CDR3 loop spans 14 amino acids. Trimming removed 11 bases from V and 7 bases from J; junction bases left unmatched: 9. CDR1 is MDHEN, CDR2 SYDVKM, per germline. CDR3 loop: CAGTSGTSGNEQFF. The CDR3 nucleotides read TGTGCCGGAACTTCCGGGACTAGCGGGAATGAGCAGTTCTTC. The full variable domain, with the rest looked up from reference TRBV28 and TRBJ2-1, is DVKVTQSSRYLVKRTGEKVFLECVQDMDHENMFWYRQDPGLGLRLIYFSYDVKMKEKGDIPEGYSVSREKKERFSLILESASTNQTSMYLCAGTSGTSGNEQFFGPGTRLTVL.

This sequence joins TRBV12-3 or TRBV12-4 and TRBJ2-2; D gene unclear. Trimming took 11 bases from V and 0 from J, leaving 13 bases between them. This CDR3 is 14 amino acids long. This chain's CDR3 is CALRSETNTGELFF. The CDR3 coding sequence is TGTGCCCTAAGGAGTGAAACGAACACCGGGGAGCTGTTTTTT.

At least ten counts were recorded for this clonotype. The rearrangement joins TRBV2 to TRBJ2-1; D is perhaps TRBD2 (6 bases). CDR1 is SNHLY and CDR2 is FYNNEI in the germline V gene. Trimming took off 10 bases at V and 6 bases at J, with 19 bases between the two ends. The CDR3 is 14 residues long. The CDR3 reads CAIRTGLAPNEQFF. CDR3 bases: TGTGCCATTCGAACGGGACTGGCCCCCAATGAGCAGTTCTTC.

Many counts were recorded for this clonotype. This chain joins TRBV7-2 and TRBJ1-5; no firm D call. Germline V gene sequence: CDR1 SGHTA, CDR2 FQGNSA. V dropped 3 bases and J dropped 1 base, with 4 bases sitting between them. The CDR3 runs to 13 residues. CDR3 amino acids: CASSFKSNQPQHF. The CDR3 DNA sequence: TGTGCCAGCAGCTTCAAGAGCAATCAGCCCCAGCATTTT. Using reference TRBV7-2 and TRBJ1-5 for the parts outside the CDR3, the full variable domain is GAGVSQSPSNKVTEKGKDVELRCDPISGHTALYWYRQSLGQGLEFLIYFQGNSAPDKSGLPSDRFSAERTGGSVSTLTIQRTQQEDSAVYLCASSFKSNQPQHFGDGTRLSIL.

The CDR3 reads CASYRTAGAAYNEQFF. CDR3 coding DNA: TGCGCCAGCTATAGGACGGCGGGAGCGGCGTACAATGAGCAGTTCTTC. J is TRBJ2-1 and V is TRBV5-1, with 7 positions matching TRBD2. CDR3 length: 16 residues. Germline CDR1 is SGHRS and CDR2 is YFSETQ. Unmatched junction bases numbered 14, after V lost 7 bases and J lost 4 bases.

This clonotype showed up just a few times. Its ends do not fully match the called genes, so a read error is possible. The rearrangement uses TRBV2 and TRBJ2-5, with 10 positions matching TRBD2. Germline values: CDR1 SNHLY, CDR2 FYNNEI. The CDR3 is made up of 16 amino acids. This CDR3 reads CASSRRTSGTQETQYF. The CDR3 region has the DNA TGCGCCAGCAGCCGAAGGACTAGCGGAACCCAAGAGACCCAGTACTTC. Using reference TRBV2 and TRBJ2-5 for the parts outside the CDR3, the full variable domain is EPEVTQTPSHQVTQMGQEVILRCVPISNHLYFYWYRQILGQKVEFLVSFYNNEISEKSEIFDDQFSVERPDGSNFTLKIRSTKLEDSAMYFCASSRRTSGTQETQYFGPGTRLLVL.

The sample holds a few counts of this clonotype. The rearrangement links TRBV29-1 to TRBJ2-7; 10 nucleotides align to TRBD1. Germline V CDR1 and CDR2: SQVTM, ANQGSEA. The CDR3 is 12 amino acids. With V trimmed by 7 bases and J by 5 bases, 5 bases remained unmatched. CDR3 region: CSAGTGADEQYF. In DNA, the CDR3 is TGCAGCGCCGGGACAGGGGCGGACGAGCAGTACTTC.

This clonotype was counted only a few times. This chain joins TRBV18 and TRBJ2-7; 9 nucleotides align to TRBD1. This CDR3 region has 15 residues. Unmatched junction bases numbered 9, after V lost 2 bases and J lost 7 bases. Germline assignment: CDR1 KGHSH and CDR2 LQKENI. The CDR3 region has the DNA TGTGCCAGCTCACCAGTCACAGGGGGCGCGGGGGAGCAGTACTTC. It codes for CASSPVTGGAGEQYF.

This clonotype was counted many times. The chain combines TRBV11-2 with TRBJ1-1, with a possible D match to TRBD1 (6 bases). CDR1 and CDR2 (germline): SGHAT, FQNNGV. Trimming pared 4 bases from V and 5 bases from J, leaving 14 bases between. The CDR3 is 14 amino acids. The CDR3 DNA follows: TGTGCCAGCAGCTCGTCTACAGGGCAAACTGAAGCTTTCTTT. Translated, it gives CASSSSTGQTEAFF. Using reference TRBV11-2 and TRBJ1-1 for the parts outside the CDR3, the full variable domain is EAGVAQSPRYKIIEKRQSVAFWCNPISGHATLYWYQQILGQGPKLLIQFQNNGVVDDSQLPKDRFSAERLKGVDSTLKIQPAKLEDSAVYLCASSSSTGQTEAFFGQGTRLTVV.

This clonotype was recorded many times. This chain connects TRBV19 to TRBJ1-1, with D possibly being TRBD1 (6 bases). Germline values: CDR1 LNHDA, CDR2 SQIVND (reference sequence). V lost 9 bases, J lost 5 bases, and 16 bases lay in between. The CDR3 consists of 13 residues. CDR3 amino acids: CASARTAGTEAFF. The CDR3 DNA follows: TGTGCCAGCGCACGGACAGCCGGGACTGAAGCTTTCTTT.

This clonotype was picked up one time. With a much larger clone just one base away, this may be a read error. The chain has TRBV6-1 and TRBJ1-5; TRBD1 is a possible D gene (5 bases). Per germline, CDR1 MNHNS and CDR2 SASEGT. This CDR3 has 17 amino acids. Here the CDR3 reads CASSPRRGPYSSQPQHF. The CDR3 coding sequence is TGTGCCAGCAGTCCCCGACGGGGCCCTTATAGCAGTCAGCCCCAGCATTTT.

The chain links TRBV5-8 to TRBJ1-5; D remains unclear. V was trimmed by 7 bases and J by 1 base, leaving 18 bases between them. The germline V gene has CDR1 SGHTS and CDR2 YDEGEE. This CDR3 region has 16 residues. The chain's CDR3 is CASSPQVYSSNQPQHF. As DNA, the CDR3 is TGTGCCAGCTCCCCGCAGGTCTACAGCAGCAATCAGCCCCAGCATTTT.

This clonotype has a handful of counts. The chain joins TRBV28 to TRBJ2-7; 7 nucleotides align to TRBD1. V was clipped by 7 bases and J by 2 bases; unmatched bases: 8. The germline V gene has CDR1 MDHEN and CDR2 SYDVKM. The CDR3 consists of 14 residues. DNA for the CDR3: TGTGCCAGCACCGCCGACAGGGCCCCCTACGAGCAGTACTTC. Residues: CASTADRAPYEQYF.

This sequence joins TRBV5-1 and TRBJ1-1; no clear D. Trimming cost V 3 bases and J 1 base, with 7 bases left between them. Germline V gene sequence: CDR1 SGHRS, CDR2 YFSETQ. The CDR3 length is 13 residues. In nucleotides, the CDR3 is TGCGCCAGCAGCTGGGAAGAGAACACTGAAGCTTTCTTT. As protein: CASSWEENTEAFF.

This clonotype was observed many times. The chain is built from TRBV5-5 and TRBJ2-1; D possibly corresponds to TRBD2 (6 bases). V was pared by 5 bases and J by 1 base, with 13 bases between. Germline assignment: CDR1 SGHKS and CDR2 YYEKEE (reference sequence). The CDR3 extends over 15 amino acids. In DNA, the CDR3 is TGTGCCAGCAGTTTATCGGGAGTTTCCTACAATGAGCAGTTCTTC. It codes for CASSLSGVSYNEQFF.

In its sample, this clonotype was seen a few times. This rearrangement joins TRBV3-1 to TRBJ1-4; D is possibly TRBD1 (5 bases). There are 14 residues in the CDR3. Germline V CDR1 and CDR2: LGHDT, YNNKEL (reference sequence). Trimming pared 3 bases from V and 7 bases from J, leaving 12 bases between. The CDR3 sequence: CASSQGLVSEKLFF. In nucleotides, the CDR3 is TGTGCCAGCAGCCAGGGGCTGGTTAGTGAAAAACTGTTTTTT. The whole variable domain, remainder taken from reference TRBV3-1 and TRBJ1-4, is DTAVSQTPKYLVTQMGNDKSIKCEQNLGHDTMYWYKQDSKKFLKIMFSYNNKELIINETVPNRFSPKSPDKAHLNLHINSLELGDSAVYFCASSQGLVSEKLFFGSGTQLSVL.

As for this clonotype: A read error may explain this, as a much larger clone is one base away. The chain joins TRBV2 to TRBJ1-2, with 9 bases fitting TRBD1. This CDR3 comprises 13 residues. The J segment lost 4 bases and the V segment lost 6 bases, leaving 3 bases of the junction unmatched. From germline, CDR1 is SNHLY and CDR2 FYNNEI. The CDR3 DNA sequence: TGTGCCAGCAGGGACAGGGGCCTCTATGGCTACACCTTC. It is translated as CASRDRGLYGYTF.

About this clonotype: Being one base from a much bigger clone, this may be a read error. The chain is built from TRBV27 and TRBJ2-1; D not certain. This CDR3 is 11 amino acids long. Trimming pared 7 bases from V and 4 bases from J, leaving 5 bases between. Germline V gene lookup returns CDR1 MNHEY and CDR2 SMNVEV (reference sequence). For the CDR3, the DNA is TGTGCCAGCACACAATACAATGAGCAGTTCTTC. Translated: CASTQYNEQFF.

This clonotype appeared many times. This chain joins TRBV30 and TRBJ1-1, with D perhaps TRBD1 (5 bases). The CDR3 contains 14 residues. CDR1 is GTSNPN, CDR2 SVGIG, per germline (reference sequence). The V and J ends lost 5 bases and 2 bases respectively, with 15 bases between them. The chain's CDR3 is CAWDQHGANTEAFF. The CDR3, as DNA: TGTGCCTGGGACCAACATGGGGCTAACACTGAAGCTTTCTTT.

This clonotype appeared many times. This chain uses TRBV28 with TRBJ1-2; 7 nucleotides align to TRBD1. J lost 5 bases, V lost 2 bases, and 5 bases had no gene match. The germline gives CDR1 MDHEN, CDR2 SYDVKM. The CDR3 is 14 residues long. The CDR3 bases are TGTGCCAGCAGTTTAGGAGGGGGCAGATATGGCTACACCTTC. Amino acid sequence: CASSLGGGRYGYTF.